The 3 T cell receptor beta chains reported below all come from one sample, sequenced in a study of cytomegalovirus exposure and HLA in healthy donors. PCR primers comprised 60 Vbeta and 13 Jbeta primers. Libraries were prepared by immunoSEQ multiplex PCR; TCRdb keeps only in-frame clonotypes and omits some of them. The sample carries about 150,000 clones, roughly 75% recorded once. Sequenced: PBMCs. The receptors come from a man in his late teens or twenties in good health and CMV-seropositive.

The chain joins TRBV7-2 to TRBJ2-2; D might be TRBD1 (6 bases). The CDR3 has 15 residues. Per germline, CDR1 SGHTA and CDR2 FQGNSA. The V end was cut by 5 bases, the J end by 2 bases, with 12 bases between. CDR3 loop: CASSPQGFNTGELFF. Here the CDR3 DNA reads TGTGCCAGCAGCCCGCAGGGGTTCAACACCGGGGAGCTGTTTTTT.

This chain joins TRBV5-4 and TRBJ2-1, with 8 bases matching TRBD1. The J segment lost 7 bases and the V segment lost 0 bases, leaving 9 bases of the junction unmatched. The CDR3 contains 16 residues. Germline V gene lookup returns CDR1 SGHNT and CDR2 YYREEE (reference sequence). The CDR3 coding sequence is TGTGCCAGCAGCTTGGAGGGCCAGGGGGCGAGGAATGAGCAGTTCTTC. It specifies CASSLEGQGARNEQFF.

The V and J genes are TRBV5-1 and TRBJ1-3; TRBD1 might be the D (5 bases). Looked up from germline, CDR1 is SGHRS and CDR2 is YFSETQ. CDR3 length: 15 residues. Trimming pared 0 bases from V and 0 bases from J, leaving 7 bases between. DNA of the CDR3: TGCGCCAGCAGCTTGGGACAGAGCTCTGGAAACACCATATATTTT. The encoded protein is CASSLGQSSGNTIYF.